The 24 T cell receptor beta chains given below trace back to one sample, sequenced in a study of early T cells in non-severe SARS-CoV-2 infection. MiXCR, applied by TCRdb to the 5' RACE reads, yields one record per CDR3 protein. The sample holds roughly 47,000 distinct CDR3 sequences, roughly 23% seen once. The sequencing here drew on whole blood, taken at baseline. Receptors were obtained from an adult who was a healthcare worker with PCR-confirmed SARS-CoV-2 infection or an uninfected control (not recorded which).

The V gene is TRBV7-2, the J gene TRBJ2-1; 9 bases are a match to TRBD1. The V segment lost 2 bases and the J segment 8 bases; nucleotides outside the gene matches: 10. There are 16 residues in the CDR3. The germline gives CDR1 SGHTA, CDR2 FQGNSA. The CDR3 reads CASSLIPGQGIYEQFF. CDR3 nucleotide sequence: TGTGCCAGCAGCTTAATACCGGGACAGGGAATCTATGAGCAGTTCTTC.

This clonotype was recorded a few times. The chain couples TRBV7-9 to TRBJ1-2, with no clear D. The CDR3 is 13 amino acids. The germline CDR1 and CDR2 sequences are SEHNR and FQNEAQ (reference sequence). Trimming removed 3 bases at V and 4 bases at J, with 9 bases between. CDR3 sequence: CASSFDGLYGYTF. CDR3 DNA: TGTGCCAGCAGCTTCGACGGCCTCTATGGCTACACCTTC.

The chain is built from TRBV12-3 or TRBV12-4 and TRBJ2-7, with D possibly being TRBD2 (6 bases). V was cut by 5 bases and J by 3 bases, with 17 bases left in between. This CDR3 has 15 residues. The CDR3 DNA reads TGTGCCAGCAGTCCCGAGGGAGGTTTGGGCTACGAGCAGTACTTC. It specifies CASSPEGGLGYEQYF.

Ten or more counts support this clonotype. CDR3 in DNA: TGTGCCAGCAGCTTAGAAAGGGGGGCTTATGAGCAGTTCTTC. It specifies CASSLERGAYEQFF. The gene calls are TRBV7-6 and TRBJ2-1; D could derive from TRBD1 or TRBD2 (6 bases each). The CDR3 has 14 amino acids. Germline V gives CDR1 SGHVS, CDR2 FNYEAQ. V gave up 1 base and J gave up 8 bases, with 12 bases separating them.

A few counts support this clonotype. The CDR3 reads CASSLEWELFF. DNA for the CDR3: TGTGCCAGCAGCTTAGAATGGGAGCTGTTTTTT. The chain employs TRBV7-2 and TRBJ2-2; no clear D. Deletions cut 1 base from V and 9 bases from J, with 3 bases between. Germline V gene data show CDR1 as SGHTA and CDR2 as FQGNSA. This CDR3 contains 11 residues. Combining the CDR3 with reference TRBV7-2 and TRBJ2-2 gives the whole variable domain GAGVSQSPSNKVTEKGKDVELRCDPISGHTALYWYRQSLGQGLEFLIYFQGNSAPDKSGLPSDRFSAERTGGSVSTLTIQRTQQEDSAVYLCASSLEWELFFGEGSRLTVL.

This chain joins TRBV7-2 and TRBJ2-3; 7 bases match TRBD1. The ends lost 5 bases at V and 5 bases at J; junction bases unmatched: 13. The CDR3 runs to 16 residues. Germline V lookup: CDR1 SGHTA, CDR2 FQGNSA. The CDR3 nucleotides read TGTGCCAGCAGCCTTCGTCCGAGGGGGCCCGGAGATACGCAGTATTTT. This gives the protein CASSLRPRGPGDTQYF.

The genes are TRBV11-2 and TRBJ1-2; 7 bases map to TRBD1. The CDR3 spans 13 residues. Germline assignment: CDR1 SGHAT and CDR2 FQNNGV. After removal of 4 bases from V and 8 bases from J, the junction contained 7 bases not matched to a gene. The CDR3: CASSSLKGGGYTF. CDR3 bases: TGTGCCAGCAGCTCCCTGAAAGGGGGCGGCTACACCTTC.

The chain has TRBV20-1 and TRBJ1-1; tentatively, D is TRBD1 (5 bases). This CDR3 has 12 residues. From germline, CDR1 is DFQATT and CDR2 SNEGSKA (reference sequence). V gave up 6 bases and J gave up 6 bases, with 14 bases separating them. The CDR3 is CSAPPGLAEAFF. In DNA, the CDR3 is TGCAGTGCCCCGCCGGGGCTGGCTGAAGCTTTCTTT.

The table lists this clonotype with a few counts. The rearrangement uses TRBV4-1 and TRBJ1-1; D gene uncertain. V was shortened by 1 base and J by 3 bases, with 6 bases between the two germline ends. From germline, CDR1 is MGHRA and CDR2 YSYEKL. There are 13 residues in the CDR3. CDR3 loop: CASSQVWDTEAFF. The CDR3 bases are TGCGCCAGCAGCCAAGTTTGGGACACTGAAGCTTTCTTT.

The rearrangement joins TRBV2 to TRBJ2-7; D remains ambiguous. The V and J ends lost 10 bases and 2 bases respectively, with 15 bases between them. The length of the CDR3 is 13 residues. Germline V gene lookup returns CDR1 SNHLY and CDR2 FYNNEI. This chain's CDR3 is CAIPTRRTYEQYF. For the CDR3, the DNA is TGTGCCATCCCGACAAGAAGGACCTACGAGCAGTACTTC.

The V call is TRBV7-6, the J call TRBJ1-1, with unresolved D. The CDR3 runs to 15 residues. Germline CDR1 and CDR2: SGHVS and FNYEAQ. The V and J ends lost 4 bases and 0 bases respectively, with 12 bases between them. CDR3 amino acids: CASSSGGHLNTEAFF. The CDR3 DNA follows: TGTGCCAGCAGCTCCGGCGGGCACTTGAACACTGAAGCTTTCTTT.

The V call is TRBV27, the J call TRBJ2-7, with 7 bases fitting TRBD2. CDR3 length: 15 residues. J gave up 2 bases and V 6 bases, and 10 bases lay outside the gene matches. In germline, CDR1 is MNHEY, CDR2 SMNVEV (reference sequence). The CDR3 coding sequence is TGTGCCAGCAGCTATGGGCGGGGAGGGGCCTACGAGCAGTACTTC. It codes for CASSYGRGGAYEQYF.

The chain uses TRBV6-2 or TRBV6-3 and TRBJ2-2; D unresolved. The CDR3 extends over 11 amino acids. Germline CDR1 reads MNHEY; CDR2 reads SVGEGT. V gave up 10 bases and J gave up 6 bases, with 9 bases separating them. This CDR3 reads CATLLAGELFF. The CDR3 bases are TGTGCCACCCTTCTCGCCGGGGAGCTGTTTTTT.

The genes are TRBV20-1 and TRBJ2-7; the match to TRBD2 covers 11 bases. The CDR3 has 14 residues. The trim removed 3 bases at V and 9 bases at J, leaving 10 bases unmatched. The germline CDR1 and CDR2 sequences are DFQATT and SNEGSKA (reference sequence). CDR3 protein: CSARYSGGAQVQYF. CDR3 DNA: TGCAGTGCTAGGTATAGCGGGGGGGCCCAAGTGCAGTACTTC.

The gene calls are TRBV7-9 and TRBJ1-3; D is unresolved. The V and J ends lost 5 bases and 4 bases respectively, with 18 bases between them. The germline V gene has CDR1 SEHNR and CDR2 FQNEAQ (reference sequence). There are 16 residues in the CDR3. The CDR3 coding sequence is TGTGCCAGCAGCCCGTTTCGGGGAGTCGAGGGAAACACCATATATTTT. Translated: CASSPFRGVEGNTIYF.

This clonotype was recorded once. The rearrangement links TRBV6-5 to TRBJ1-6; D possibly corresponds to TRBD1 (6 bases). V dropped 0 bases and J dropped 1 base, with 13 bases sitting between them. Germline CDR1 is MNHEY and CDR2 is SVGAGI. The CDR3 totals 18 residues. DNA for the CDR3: TGTGCCAGCAGTTACTCTCTTGGGGGCATATCCTATAATTCACCCCTCCACTTT. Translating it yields CASSYSLGGISYNSPLHF.

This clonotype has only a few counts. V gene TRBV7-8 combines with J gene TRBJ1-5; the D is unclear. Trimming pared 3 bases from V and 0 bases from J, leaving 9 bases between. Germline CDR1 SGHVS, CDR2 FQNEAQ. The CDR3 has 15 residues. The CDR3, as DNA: TGTGCCAGCAGCTTTGCGGACTATAGCAATCAGCCCCAGCATTTT. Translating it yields CASSFADYSNQPQHF.

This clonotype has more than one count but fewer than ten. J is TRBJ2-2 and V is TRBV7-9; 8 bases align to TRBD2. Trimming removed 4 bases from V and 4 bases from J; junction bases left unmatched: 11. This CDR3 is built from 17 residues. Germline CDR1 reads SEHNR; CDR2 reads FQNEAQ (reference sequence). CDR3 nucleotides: TGTGCCAGCAGCTCCGCTAGAGCGGGGGCGGGCACCGGGGAGCTGTTTTTT. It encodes CASSSARAGAGTGELFF.

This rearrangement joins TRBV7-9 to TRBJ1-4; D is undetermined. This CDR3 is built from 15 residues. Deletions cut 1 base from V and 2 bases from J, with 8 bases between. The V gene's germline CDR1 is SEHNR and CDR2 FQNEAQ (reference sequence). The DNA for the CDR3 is TGTGCCAGCAGCTTAGACGCGGGGACTAATGAAAAACTGTTTTTT. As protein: CASSLDAGTNEKLFF. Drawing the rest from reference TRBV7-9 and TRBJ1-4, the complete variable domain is DTGVSQNPRHKITKRGQNVTFRCDPISEHNRLYWYRQTLGQGPEFLTYFQNEAQLEKSRLLSDRFSAERPKGSFSTLEIQRTEQGDSAMYLCASSLDAGTNEKLFFGSGTQLSVL.

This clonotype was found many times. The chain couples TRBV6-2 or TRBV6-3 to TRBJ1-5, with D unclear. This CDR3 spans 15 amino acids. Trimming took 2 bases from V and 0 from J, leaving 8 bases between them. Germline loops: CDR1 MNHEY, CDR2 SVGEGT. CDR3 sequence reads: CASSYLQYSNQPQHF. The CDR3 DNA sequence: TGTGCCAGCAGTTACCTTCAGTATAGCAATCAGCCCCAGCATTTT.

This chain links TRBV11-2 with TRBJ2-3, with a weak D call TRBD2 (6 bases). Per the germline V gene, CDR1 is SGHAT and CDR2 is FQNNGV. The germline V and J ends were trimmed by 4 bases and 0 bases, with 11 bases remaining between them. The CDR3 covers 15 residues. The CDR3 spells CASSYSGSSTDTQYF. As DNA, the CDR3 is TGTGCCAGCAGCTATAGCGGTTCTAGCACAGATACGCAGTATTTT.

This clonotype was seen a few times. CDR3 sequence reads: CSVDRVTSYAEAFF. The CDR3 nucleotides are TGCAGCGTTGATCGGGTAACCTCGTACGCTGAAGCTTTCTTT. J is TRBJ1-1 and V is TRBV29-1, with D hard to call. The CDR3 has 14 residues. Germline lookup yields CDR1 SQVTM and CDR2 ANQGSEA. Trimming removed 3 bases at V and 6 bases at J, with 17 bases between.

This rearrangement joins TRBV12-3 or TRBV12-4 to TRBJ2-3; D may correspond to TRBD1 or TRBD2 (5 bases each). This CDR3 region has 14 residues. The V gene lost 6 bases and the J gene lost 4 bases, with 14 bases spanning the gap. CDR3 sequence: CASRWRGVADTQYF. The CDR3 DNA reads TGTGCCAGCAGATGGCGAGGGGTTGCAGATACGCAGTATTTT.

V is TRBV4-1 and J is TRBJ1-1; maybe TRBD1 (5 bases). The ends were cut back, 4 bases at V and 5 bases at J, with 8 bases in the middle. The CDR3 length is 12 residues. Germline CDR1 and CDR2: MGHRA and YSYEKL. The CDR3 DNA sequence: TGCGCCAGCAGCCTAGGGGTGACTGAAGCTTTCTTT. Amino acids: CASSLGVTEAFF.